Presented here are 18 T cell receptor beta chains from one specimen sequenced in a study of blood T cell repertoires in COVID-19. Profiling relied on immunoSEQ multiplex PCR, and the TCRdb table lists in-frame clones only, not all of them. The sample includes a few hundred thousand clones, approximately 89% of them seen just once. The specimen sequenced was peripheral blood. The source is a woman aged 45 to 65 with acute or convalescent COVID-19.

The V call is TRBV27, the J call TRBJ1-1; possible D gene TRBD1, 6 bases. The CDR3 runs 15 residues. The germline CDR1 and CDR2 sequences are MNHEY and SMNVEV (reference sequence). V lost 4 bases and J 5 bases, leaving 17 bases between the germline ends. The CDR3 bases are TGTGCCAGCAGTTCCTACCTTAAGGGGGGGACTGAAGCTTTCTTT. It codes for CASSSYLKGGTEAFF.

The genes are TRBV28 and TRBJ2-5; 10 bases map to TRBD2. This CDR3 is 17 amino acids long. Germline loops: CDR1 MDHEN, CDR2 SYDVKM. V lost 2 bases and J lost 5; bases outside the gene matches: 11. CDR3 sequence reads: CASSLISGRAGGETQYF. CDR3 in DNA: TGTGCCAGCAGTTTAATCAGCGGGAGGGCCGGAGGCGAGACCCAGTACTTC.

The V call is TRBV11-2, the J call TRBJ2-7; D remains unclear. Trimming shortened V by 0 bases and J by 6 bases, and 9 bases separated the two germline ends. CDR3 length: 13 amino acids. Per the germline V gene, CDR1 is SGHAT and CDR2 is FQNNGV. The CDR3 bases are TGTGCCAGCAGCTTAGACAGGTTTCGCGAGCAGTACTTC. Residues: CASSLDRFREQYF.

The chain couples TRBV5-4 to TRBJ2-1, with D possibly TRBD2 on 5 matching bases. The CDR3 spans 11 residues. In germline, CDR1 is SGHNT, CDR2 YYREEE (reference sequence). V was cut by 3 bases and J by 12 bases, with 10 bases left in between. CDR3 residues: CASSWAEAQFF. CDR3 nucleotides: TGTGCCAGCAGCTGGGCGGAGGCGCAGTTCTTC.

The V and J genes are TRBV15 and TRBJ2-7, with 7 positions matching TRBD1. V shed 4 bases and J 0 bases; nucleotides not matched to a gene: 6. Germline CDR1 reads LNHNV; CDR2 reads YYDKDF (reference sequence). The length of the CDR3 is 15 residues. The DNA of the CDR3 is TGTGCCACCAGCACCTACAGGGGAAGCTCCTACGAGCAGTACTTC. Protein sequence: CATSTYRGSSYEQYF.

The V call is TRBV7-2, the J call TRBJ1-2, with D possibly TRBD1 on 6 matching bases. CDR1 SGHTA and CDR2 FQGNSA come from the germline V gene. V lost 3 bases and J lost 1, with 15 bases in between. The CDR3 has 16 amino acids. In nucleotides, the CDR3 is TGTGCCAGCAGCTTCCTAAGGGACATAAGTAACTATGGCTACACCTTC. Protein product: CASSFLRDISNYGYTF.

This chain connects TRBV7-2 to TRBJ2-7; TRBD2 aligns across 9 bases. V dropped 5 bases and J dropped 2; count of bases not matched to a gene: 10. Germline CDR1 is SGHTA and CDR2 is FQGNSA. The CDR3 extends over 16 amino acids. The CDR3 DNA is TGTGCCAGCAGCCTCGCACTCCTAGCGGGACCCTACGAGCAGTACTTC. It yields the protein CASSLALLAGPYEQYF.

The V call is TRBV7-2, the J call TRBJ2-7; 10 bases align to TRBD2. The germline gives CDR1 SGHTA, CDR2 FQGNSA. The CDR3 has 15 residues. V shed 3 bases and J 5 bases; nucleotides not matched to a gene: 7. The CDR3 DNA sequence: TGTGCCAGCAGCTTGCGAGCGGGAGGGTCCGACGAGCAGTACTTC. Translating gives CASSLRAGGSDEQYF. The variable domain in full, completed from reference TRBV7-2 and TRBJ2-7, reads GAGVSQSPSNKVTEKGKDVELRCDPISGHTALYWYRQSLGQGLEFLIYFQGNSAPDKSGLPSDRFSAERTGGSVSTLTIQRTQQEDSAVYLCASSLRAGGSDEQYFGPGTRLTVT.

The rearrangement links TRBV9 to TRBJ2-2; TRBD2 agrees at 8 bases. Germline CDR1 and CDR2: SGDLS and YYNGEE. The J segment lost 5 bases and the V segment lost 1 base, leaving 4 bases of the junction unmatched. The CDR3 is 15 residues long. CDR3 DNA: TGTGCCAGCAGCGTACGGCGGGAGGTAACCGGGGAGCTGTTTTTT. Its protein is CASSVRREVTGELFF. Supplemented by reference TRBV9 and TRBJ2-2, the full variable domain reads DSGVTQTPKHLITATGQRVTLRCSPRSGDLSVYWYQQSLDQGLQFLIQYYNGEERAKGNILERFSAQQFPDLHSELNLSSLELGDSALYFCASSVRREVTGELFFGEGSRLTVL.

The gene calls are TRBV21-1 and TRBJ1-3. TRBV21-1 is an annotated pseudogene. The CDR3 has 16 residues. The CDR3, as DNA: TGTGCCAGCAGCAAAAATGTCCCTTACTCTGGAAACACCATATATTTT. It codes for CASSKNVPYSGNTIYF.

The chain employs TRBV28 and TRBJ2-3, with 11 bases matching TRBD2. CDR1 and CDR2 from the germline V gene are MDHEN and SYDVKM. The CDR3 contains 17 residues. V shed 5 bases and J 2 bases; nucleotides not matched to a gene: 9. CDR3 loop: CASSHQTSGAPTDTQYF. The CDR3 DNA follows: TGTGCCAGCAGTCACCAGACTAGCGGGGCTCCCACAGATACGCAGTATTTT.

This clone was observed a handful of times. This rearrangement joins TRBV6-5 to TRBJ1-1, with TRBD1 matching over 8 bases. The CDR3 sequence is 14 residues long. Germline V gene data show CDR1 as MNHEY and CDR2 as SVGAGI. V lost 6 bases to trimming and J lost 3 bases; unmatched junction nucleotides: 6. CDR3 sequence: CASRRTGRDTEAFF. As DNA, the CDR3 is TGTGCCAGCAGACGGACAGGGAGGGACACTGAAGCTTTCTTT.

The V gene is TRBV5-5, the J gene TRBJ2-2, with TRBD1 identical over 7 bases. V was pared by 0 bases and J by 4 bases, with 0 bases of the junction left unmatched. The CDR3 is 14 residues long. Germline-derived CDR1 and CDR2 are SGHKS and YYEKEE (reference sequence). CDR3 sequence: CASSLAGGTGELFF. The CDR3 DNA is TGTGCCAGCAGCTTGGCAGGGGGCACCGGGGAGCTGTTTTTT.

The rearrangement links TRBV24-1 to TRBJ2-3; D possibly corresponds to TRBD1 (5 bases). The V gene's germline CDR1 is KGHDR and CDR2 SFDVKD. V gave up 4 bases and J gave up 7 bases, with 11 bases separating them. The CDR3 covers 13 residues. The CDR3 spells CATSETKGNTQYF. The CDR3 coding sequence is TGTGCCACCAGTGAAACGAAGGGGAATACGCAGTATTTT.

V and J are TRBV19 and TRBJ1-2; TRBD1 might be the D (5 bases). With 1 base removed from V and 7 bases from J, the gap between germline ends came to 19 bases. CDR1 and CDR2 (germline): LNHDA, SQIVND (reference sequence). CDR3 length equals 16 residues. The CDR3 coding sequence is TGTGCCAGTAGTATAGGTGTCCGGAGGGGCTGGGCTGGCTACACCTTC. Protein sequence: CASSIGVRRGWAGYTF.

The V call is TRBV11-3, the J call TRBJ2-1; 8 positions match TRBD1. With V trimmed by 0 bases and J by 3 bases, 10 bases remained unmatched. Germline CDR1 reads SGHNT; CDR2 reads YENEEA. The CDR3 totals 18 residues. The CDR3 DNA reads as TGTGCCAGCAGCTTAGATGGTTTCGCAGGGGGCATCTACAATGAGCAGTTCTTC. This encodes CASSLDGFAGGIYNEQFF.

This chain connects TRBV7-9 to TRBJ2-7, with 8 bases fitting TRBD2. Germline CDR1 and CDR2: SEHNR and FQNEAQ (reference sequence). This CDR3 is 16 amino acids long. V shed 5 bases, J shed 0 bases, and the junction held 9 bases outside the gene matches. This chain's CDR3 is CASSKQLAVSSYEQYF. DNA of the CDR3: TGTGCCAGCAGCAAACAACTAGCGGTAAGCTCCTACGAGCAGTACTTC. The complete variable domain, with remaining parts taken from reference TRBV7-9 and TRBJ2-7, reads DTGVSQNPRHKITKRGQNVTFRCDPISEHNRLYWYRQTLGQGPEFLTYFQNEAQLEKSRLLSDRFSAERPKGSFSTLEIQRTEQGDSAMYLCASSKQLAVSSYEQYFGPGTRLTVT.

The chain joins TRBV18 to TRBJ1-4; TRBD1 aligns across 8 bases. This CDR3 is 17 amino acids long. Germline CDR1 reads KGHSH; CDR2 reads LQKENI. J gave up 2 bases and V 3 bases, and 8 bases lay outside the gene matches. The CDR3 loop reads CASSPGQGGLTNEKLFF. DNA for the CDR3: TGTGCCAGCTCACCTGGACAGGGTGGTTTGACTAATGAAAAACTGTTTTTT.